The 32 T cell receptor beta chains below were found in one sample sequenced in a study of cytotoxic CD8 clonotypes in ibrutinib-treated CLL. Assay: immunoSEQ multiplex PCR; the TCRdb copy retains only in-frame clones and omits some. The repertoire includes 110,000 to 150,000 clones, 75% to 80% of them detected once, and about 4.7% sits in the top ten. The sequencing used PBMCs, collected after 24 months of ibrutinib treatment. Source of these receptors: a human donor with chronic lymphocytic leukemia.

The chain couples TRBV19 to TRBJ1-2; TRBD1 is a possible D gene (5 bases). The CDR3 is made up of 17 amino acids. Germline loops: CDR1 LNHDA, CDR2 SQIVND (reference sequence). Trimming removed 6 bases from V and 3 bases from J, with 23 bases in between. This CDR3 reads CASSRSTDWGRDYGYTF. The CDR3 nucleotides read TGTGCCAGTAGCCGCAGTACAGACTGGGGGAGGGACTATGGCTACACCTTC. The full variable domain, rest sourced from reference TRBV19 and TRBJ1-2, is DGGITQSPKYLFRKEGQNVTLSCEQNLNHDAMYWYRQDPGQGLRLIYYSQIVNDFQKGDIAEGYSVSREKKESFPLTVTSAQKNPTAFYLCASSRSTDWGRDYGYTFGSGTRLTVV.

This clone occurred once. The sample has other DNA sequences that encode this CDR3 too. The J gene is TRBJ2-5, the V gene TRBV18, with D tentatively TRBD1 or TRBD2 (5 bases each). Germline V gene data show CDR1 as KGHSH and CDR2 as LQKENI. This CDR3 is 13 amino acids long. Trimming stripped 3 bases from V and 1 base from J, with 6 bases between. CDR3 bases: TGTGCCAGCTCACCGGGACCCCAAGAGACCCAGTACTTC. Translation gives CASSPGPQETQYF. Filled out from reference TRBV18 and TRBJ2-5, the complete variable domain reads NAGVMQNPRHLVRRRGQEARLRCSPMKGHSHVYWYRQLPEEGLKFMVYLQKENIIDESGMPKERFSAEFPKEGPSILRIQQVVRGDSAAYFCASSPGPQETQYFGPGTRLLVL.

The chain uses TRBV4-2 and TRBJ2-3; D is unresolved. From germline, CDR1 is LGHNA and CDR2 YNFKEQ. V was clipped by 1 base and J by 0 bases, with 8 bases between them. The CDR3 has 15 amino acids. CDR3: CASSQGSSSTDTQYF. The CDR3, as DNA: TGTGCCAGCAGCCAAGGTTCCAGCAGCACAGATACGCAGTATTTT.

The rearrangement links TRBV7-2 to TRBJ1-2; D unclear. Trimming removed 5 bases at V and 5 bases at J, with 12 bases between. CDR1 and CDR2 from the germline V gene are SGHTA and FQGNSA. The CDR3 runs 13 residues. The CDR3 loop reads CASSIGLLYGYTF. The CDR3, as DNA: TGTGCCAGCAGCATCGGGCTACTATATGGCTACACCTTC. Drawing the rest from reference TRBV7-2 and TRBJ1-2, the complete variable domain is GAGVSQSPSNKVTEKGKDVELRCDPISGHTALYWYRQSLGQGLEFLIYFQGNSAPDKSGLPSDRFSAERTGGSVSTLTIQRTQQEDSAVYLCASSIGLLYGYTFGSGTRLTVV.

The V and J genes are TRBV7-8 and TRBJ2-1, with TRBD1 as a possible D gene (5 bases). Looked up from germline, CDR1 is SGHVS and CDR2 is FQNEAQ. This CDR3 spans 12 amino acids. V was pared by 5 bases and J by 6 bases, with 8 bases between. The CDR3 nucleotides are TGTGCCAGCAGCGCTGGGGCCAATGAGCAGTTCTTC. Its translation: CASSAGANEQFF.

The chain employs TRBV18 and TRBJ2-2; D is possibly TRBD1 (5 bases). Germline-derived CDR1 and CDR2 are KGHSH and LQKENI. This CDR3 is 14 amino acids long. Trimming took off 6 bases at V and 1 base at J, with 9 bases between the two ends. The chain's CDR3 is CASSGQGNTGELFF. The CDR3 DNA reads TGTGCCAGCTCGGGCCAGGGGAACACCGGGGAGCTGTTTTTT.

The CDR3 coding sequence is TGTGCCACCAGCAGAGATCGGGAGACCGGGGAGCTGTTTTTT. Translating it yields CATSRDRETGELFF. This rearrangement joins TRBV15 to TRBJ2-2, with a weak D call TRBD2 (6 bases). Germline CDR1 and CDR2: LNHNV and YYDKDF (reference sequence). Trimming took 0 bases from V and 5 from J, leaving 7 bases between them. The CDR3 has 14 amino acids.

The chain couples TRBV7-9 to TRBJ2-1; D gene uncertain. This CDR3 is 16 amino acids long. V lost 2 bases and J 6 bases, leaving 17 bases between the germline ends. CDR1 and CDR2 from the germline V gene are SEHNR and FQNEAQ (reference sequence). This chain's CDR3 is CASSLLGPGYVNEQFF. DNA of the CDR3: TGTGCCAGCAGCTTATTAGGCCCCGGGTACGTCAATGAGCAGTTCTTC. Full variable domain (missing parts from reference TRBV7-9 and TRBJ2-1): DTGVSQNPRHKITKRGQNVTFRCDPISEHNRLYWYRQTLGQGPEFLTYFQNEAQLEKSRLLSDRFSAERPKGSFSTLEIQRTEQGDSAMYLCASSLLGPGYVNEQFFGPGTRLTVL.

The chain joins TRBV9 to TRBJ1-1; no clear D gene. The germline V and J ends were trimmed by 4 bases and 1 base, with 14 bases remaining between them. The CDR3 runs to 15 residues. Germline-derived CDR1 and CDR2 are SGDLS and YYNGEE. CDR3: CASSPQHNQNTEAFF. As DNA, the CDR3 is TGTGCCAGCAGCCCCCAACATAACCAGAACACTGAAGCTTTCTTT.

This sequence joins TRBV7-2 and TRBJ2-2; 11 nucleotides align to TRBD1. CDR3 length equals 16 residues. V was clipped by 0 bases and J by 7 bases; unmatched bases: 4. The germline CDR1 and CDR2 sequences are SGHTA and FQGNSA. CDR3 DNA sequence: TGTGCCAGCAGCTTAGCCGGACAGGGGGCGGTCGGGGAGCTGTTTTTT. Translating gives CASSLAGQGAVGELFF.

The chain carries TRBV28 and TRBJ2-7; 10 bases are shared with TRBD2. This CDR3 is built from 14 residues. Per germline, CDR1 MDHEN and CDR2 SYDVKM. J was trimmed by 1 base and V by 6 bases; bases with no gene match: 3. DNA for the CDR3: TGTGCCAGCAGCCCAGCGGGAGGGTCCTACGAGCAGTACTTC. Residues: CASSPAGGSYEQYF.

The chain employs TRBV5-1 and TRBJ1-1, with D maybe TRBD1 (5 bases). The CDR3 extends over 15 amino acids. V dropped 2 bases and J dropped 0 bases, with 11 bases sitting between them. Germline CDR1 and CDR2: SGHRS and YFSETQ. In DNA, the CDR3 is TGCGCCAGCAGCTTCCCGGACACCATGAACACTGAAGCTTTCTTT. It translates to CASSFPDTMNTEAFF. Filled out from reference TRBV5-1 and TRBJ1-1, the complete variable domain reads KAGVTQTPRYLIKTRGQQVTLSCSPISGHRSVSWYQQTPGQGLQFLFEYFSETQRNKGNFPGRFSGRQFSNSRSEMNVSTLELGDSALYLCASSFPDTMNTEAFFGQGTRLTVV.

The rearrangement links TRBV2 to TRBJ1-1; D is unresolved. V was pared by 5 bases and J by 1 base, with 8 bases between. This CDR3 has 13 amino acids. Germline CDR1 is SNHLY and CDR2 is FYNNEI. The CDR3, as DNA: TGTGCCAGCAGTTTCCAGTCGAACACTGAAGCTTTCTTT. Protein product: CASSFQSNTEAFF.

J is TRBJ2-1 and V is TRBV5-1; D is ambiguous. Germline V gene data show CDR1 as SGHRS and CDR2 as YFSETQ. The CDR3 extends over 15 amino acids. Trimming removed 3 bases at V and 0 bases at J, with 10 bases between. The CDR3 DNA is TGCGCCAGCAGCTCCCCTAGGGCCTCCTACAATGAGCAGTTCTTC. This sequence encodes CASSSPRASYNEQFF.

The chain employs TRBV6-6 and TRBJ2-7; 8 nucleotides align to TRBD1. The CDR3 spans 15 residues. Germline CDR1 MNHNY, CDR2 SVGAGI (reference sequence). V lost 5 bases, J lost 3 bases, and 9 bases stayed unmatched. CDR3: CASSPPTGALYEQYF. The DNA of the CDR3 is TGTGCCAGCAGTCCACCGACAGGGGCCCTCTACGAGCAGTACTTC.

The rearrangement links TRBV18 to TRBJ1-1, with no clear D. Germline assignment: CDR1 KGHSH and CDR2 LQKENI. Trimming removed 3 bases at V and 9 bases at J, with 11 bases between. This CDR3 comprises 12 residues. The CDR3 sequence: CASSPPTLQAFF. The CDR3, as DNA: TGTGCCAGCTCACCCCCGACTCTCCAAGCTTTCTTT.

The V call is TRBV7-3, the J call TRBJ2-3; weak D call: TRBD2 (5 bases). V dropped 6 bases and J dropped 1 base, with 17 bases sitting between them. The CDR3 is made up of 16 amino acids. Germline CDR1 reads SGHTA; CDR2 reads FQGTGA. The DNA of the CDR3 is TGTGCCAGCAGTACACCGACGGGATCGGGCACAGATACGCAGTATTTT. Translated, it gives CASSTPTGSGTDTQYF.

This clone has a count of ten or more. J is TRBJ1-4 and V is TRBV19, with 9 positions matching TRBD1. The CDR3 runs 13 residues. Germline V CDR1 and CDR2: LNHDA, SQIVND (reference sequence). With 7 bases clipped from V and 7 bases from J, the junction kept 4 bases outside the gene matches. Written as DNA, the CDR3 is TGTGCCAGTAATACAGGGGGCGGTGAAAAACTGTTTTTT. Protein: CASNTGGGEKLFF. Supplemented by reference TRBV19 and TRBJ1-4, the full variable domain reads DGGITQSPKYLFRKEGQNVTLSCEQNLNHDAMYWYRQDPGQGLRLIYYSQIVNDFQKGDIAEGYSVSREKKESFPLTVTSAQKNPTAFYLCASNTGGGEKLFFGSGTQLSVL.

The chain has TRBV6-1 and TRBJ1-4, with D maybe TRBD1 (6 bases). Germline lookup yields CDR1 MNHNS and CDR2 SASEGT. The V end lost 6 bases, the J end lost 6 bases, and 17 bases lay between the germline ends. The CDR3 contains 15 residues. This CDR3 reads CASSQRGVFHEKLFF. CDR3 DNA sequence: TGTGCCAGCAGCCAAAGGGGGGTCTTCCATGAAAAACTGTTTTTT.

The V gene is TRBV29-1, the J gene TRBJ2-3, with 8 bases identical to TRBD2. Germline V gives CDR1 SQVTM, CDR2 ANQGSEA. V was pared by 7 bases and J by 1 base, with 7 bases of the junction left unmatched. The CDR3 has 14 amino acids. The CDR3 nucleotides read TGCAGCGGGGACAAGCGGGGGCGCACAGATACGCAGTATTTT. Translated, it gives CSGDKRGRTDTQYF.

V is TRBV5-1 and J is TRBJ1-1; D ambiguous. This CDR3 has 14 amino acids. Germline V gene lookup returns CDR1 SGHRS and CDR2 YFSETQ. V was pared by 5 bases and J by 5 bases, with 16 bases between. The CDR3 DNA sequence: TGCGCCAGCAGGGCTGCGAGTGGGGAAACTGAAGCTTTCTTT. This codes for CASRAASGETEAFF. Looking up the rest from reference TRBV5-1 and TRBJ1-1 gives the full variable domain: KAGVTQTPRYLIKTRGQQVTLSCSPISGHRSVSWYQQTPGQGLQFLFEYFSETQRNKGNFPGRFSGRQFSNSRSEMNVSTLELGDSALYLCASRAASGETEAFFGQGTRLTVV.

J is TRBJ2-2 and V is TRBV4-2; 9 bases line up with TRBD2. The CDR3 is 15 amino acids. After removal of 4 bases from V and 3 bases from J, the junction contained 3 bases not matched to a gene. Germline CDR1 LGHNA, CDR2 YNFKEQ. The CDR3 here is CASSLRLADTGELFF. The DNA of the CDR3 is TGTGCCAGCAGCCTCAGACTAGCGGACACCGGGGAGCTGTTTTTT.

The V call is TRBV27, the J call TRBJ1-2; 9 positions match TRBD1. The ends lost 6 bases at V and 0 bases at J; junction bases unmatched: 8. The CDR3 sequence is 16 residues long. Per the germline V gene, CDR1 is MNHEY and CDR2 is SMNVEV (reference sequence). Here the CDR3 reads CASSPGTGKANYGYTF. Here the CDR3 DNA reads TGTGCCAGCAGCCCCGGGACAGGGAAAGCTAACTATGGCTACACCTTC.

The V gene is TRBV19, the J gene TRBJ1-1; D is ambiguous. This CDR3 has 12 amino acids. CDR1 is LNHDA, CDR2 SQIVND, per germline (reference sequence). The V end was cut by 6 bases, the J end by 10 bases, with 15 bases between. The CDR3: CASSVGQIGAFF. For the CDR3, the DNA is TGTGCCAGTAGCGTCGGGCAAATAGGAGCTTTCTTT.

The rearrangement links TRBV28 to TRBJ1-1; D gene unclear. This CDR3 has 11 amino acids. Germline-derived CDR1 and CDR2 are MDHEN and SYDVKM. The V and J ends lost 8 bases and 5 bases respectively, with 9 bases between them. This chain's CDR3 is CASPGRTEAFF. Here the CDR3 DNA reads TGTGCCAGCCCCGGGAGAACTGAAGCTTTCTTT.

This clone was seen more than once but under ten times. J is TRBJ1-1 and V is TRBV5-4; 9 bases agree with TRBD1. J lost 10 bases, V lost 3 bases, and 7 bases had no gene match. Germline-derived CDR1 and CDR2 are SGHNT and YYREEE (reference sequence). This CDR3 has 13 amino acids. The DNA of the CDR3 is TGTGCCAGCAGCTCGACCGGGACAGGGAGAGCTTTCTTT. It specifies CASSSTGTGRAFF.

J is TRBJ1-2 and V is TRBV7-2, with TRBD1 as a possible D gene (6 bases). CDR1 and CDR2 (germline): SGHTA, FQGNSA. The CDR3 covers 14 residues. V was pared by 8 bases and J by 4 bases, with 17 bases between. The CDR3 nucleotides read TGTGCCAGCGCCCCTGAGGGGGGGGGCTATGGCTACACCTTC. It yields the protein CASAPEGGGYGYTF.

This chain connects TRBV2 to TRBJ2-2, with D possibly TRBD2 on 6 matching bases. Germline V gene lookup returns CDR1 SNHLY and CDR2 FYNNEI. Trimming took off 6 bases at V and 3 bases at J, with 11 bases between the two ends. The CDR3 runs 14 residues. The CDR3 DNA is TGTGCCAGCAGGGGTAGCGGCTACACCGGGGAGCTGTTTTTT. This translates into CASRGSGYTGELFF.

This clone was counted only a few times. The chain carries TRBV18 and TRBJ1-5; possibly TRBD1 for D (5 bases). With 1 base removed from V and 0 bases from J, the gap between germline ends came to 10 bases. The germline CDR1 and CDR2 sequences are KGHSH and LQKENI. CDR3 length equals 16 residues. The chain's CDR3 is CASSPLGRYSNQPQHF. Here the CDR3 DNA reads TGTGCCAGCTCACCACTGGGACGGTATAGCAATCAGCCCCAGCATTTT.

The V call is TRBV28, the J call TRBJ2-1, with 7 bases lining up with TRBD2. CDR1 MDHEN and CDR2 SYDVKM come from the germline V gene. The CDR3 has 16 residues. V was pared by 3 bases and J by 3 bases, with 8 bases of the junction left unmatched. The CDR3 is CASSFPLAANYNEQFF. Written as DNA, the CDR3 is TGTGCCAGCAGTTTTCCCCTAGCGGCCAACTACAATGAGCAGTTCTTC.

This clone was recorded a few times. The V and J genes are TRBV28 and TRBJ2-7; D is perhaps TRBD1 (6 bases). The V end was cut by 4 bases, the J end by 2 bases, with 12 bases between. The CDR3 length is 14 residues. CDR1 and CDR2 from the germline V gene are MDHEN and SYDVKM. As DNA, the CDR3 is TGTGCCAGCAGTTACCAGGGGCCCCCCTACGAGCAGTACTTC. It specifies CASSYQGPPYEQYF.

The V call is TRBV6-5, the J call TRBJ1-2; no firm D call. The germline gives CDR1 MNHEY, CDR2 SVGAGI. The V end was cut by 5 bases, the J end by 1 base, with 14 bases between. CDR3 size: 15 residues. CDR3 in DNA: TGTGCCAGCAGTCACCTAGACGCAGATAACTATGGCTACACCTTC. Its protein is CASSHLDADNYGYTF.